This TCR beta chain appears in the sequencing data of a study of cytotoxic CD8 clonotypes in ibrutinib-treated CLL. On this clone itself: What it recognizes is unknown.

Target depth was 1 in 200,000 to 1 in 1 million T cells, about 10x per clonotype. Clones were read by immunoSEQ multiplex PCR, and TCRdb kept only the in-frame ones, dropping some. The sample gives around 310,000 clones, roughly 85% of which show up once; about 6.3% is in the top ten. Germline assignment: CDR1 SNHLY and CDR2 FYNNEI. This CDR3 spans 15 amino acids. V was pared by 4 bases and J by 0 bases, with 4 bases of the junction left unmatched. Findings and limits, study-wide: At baseline, clonality was higher than in age-matched healthy donors and correlated with CD8+ counts.

The material sequenced was PBMCs, taken before ibrutinib treatment. The receptor comes from a human donor with chronic lymphocytic leukemia. The chain couples TRBV2 to TRBJ2-3, with TRBD1 identical over 7 bases. For the CDR3, the DNA is TGTGCCAGCAGTGGACAGGGAGCCAGCACAGATACGCAGTATTTT. Translated, it gives CASSGQGASTDTQYF.